Listed below are T cell receptor beta chains from one sample, sequenced in a study of T cell responses to AZD1222 COVID-19 vaccine. The protocol was immunoSEQ multiplex PCR, while the TCRdb copy is restricted to in-frame clones and leaves out a portion. Among some 75,000 clones listed, about 88% were seen once. Sample: peripheral blood, taken on day 0 of AZD1222 vaccination. The receptors here all came from an adult in good health. CDR3s include the opening cysteine and the closing phenylalanine or tryptophan. D genes are given only for firm matches. Some rows mark clone size as missing; the rest say once, few, many or name a class of expanded clone.

d_gene: TRBD1; abundance: once; len: 13; j_gene: TRBJ2-3; v_gene: TRBV29-1; CDR3aa: CSVGQGGADTQYF; CDR3nt: TGCAGCGTCGGACAGGGTGGCGCAGATACGCAGTATTTT
d_gene: NA; abundance: once; len: 12; j_gene: TRBJ2-1; v_gene: TRBV10-3; CDR3aa: CAISESGNEQFF; CDR3nt: TGTGCCATCAGTGAGTCAGGTAATGAGCAGTTCTTC
d_gene: TRBD1; abundance: NA; len: 18; j_gene: TRBJ1-3; v_gene: TRBV7-6; CDR3aa: CASSPLTRQGRIGNTIYF; CDR3nt: TGTGCCAGCAGCCCATTAACCCGACAGGGTCGAATTGGAAACACCATATATTTT
d_gene: NA; abundance: NA; len: 14; j_gene: TRBJ2-5; v_gene: TRBV6-5; CDR3aa: CASSYSSAQETQYF; CDR3nt: TGTGCCAGCAGTTACTCGTCAGCACAAGAGACCCAGTACTTC
d_gene: NA; abundance: NA; len: 14; j_gene: TRBJ2-3; v_gene: TRBV3-1/TRBV3-2; CDR3aa: CASSQNRVADTQYF; CDR3nt: TGTGCCAGCAGCCAGAATCGGGTGGCGGATACGCAGTATTTT
d_gene: TRBD1; abundance: NA; len: 16; j_gene: TRBJ1-2; v_gene: TRBV30; CDR3aa: CAWSPRQGASRYGYTF; CDR3nt: TGTGCCTGGAGTCCTCGACAGGGGGCGAGTCGCTATGGCTACACCTTC
d_gene: TRBD1; abundance: NA; len: 14; j_gene: TRBJ1-2; v_gene: TRBV6-5; CDR3aa: CASSSDRPYVGYTF; CDR3nt: TGTGCCAGCAGTTCGGACAGGCCCTACGTCGGCTACACCTTC
d_gene: TRBD2; abundance: once; len: 16; j_gene: TRBJ2-7; v_gene: TRBV18; CDR3aa: CASSPITSGRSYEQYF; CDR3nt: TGTGCCAGCTCACCAATCACTAGCGGGAGATCCTACGAGCAGTACTTC
d_gene: NA; abundance: NA; len: 12; j_gene: TRBJ2-7; v_gene: TRBV18; CDR3aa: CASSPTQYEQYF; CDR3nt: TGTGCCAGCTCACCCACCCAGTACGAGCAGTACTTC
d_gene: TRBD1; abundance: NA; len: 15; j_gene: TRBJ1-3; v_gene: TRBV5-6; CDR3aa: CASSLGQVSGNTIYF; CDR3nt: TGTGCCAGCAGCTTAGGACAGGTCTCTGGAAACACCATATATTTT
d_gene: TRBD2; abundance: NA; len: 15; j_gene: TRBJ2-6; v_gene: TRBV28; CDR3aa: CASSRLAEGANVLTF; CDR3nt: TGTGCCAGCAGTCGTCTAGCGGAAGGGGCCAACGTCCTGACTTTC
d_gene: NA; abundance: NA; len: 13; j_gene: TRBJ1-6; v_gene: TRBV7-2; CDR3aa: CASSPPSDSPLHF; CDR3nt: TGTGCCAGCAGCCCCCCTAGCGATTCACCCCTCCACTTT
d_gene: NA; abundance: NA; len: 14; j_gene: TRBJ2-3; v_gene: TRBV7-9; CDR3aa: CASSLAHRTDTQYF; CDR3nt: TGTGCCAGCAGCTTAGCCCATCGCACAGATACGCAGTATTTT
d_gene: NA; abundance: NA; len: 15; j_gene: TRBJ2-2; v_gene: TRBV7-6; CDR3aa: CASSLGAGYAGELFF; CDR3nt: TGTGCCAGCAGCTTAGGGGCAGGATACGCCGGGGAGCTGTTTTTT
d_gene: TRBD2; abundance: NA; len: 18; j_gene: TRBJ2-6; v_gene: TRBV5-1; CDR3aa: CASSQTSGSPSGANVLTF; CDR3nt: TGCGCCAGCAGCCAAACTAGCGGATCCCCTTCTGGGGCCAACGTCCTGACTTTC
d_gene: TRBD2; abundance: NA; len: 15; j_gene: TRBJ2-3; v_gene: TRBV30; CDR3aa: CAWNQPGLGTDTQYF; CDR3nt: TGTGCCTGGAACCAACCGGGACTAGGCACAGATACGCAGTATTTT
d_gene: NA; abundance: NA; len: 16; j_gene: TRBJ2-5; v_gene: TRBV19; CDR3aa: CASSPLRDSSQETQYF; CDR3nt: TGTGCCAGTAGTCCCCTCCGGGACTCTTCACAAGAGACCCAGTACTTC
d_gene: NA; abundance: NA; len: 14; j_gene: TRBJ2-1; v_gene: TRBV6-6; CDR3aa: CASSYSGGDNEQFF; CDR3nt: TGTGCCAGCAGTTACTCAGGGGGTGACAATGAGCAGTTCTTC
d_gene: TRBD2; abundance: NA; len: 16; j_gene: TRBJ2-7; v_gene: TRBV15; CDR3aa: CATSRYLAGGPYEQYF; CDR3nt: TGTGCCACCAGCAGATACTTAGCGGGAGGGCCCTACGAGCAGTACTTC
d_gene: NA; abundance: NA; len: 14; j_gene: TRBJ1-5; v_gene: TRBV27; CDR3aa: CASSLRQGNQPQHF; CDR3nt: TGTGCCAGCAGTTTACGGCAGGGCAATCAGCCCCAGCATTTT
d_gene: NA; abundance: NA; len: 15; j_gene: TRBJ2-6; v_gene: TRBV25-1; CDR3aa: CASSRNRAGANVLTF; CDR3nt: TGTGCCAGCAGTCGGAACAGGGCTGGGGCCAACGTCCTGACTTTC
d_gene: TRBD1; abundance: NA; len: 15; j_gene: TRBJ1-5; v_gene: TRBV6-5; CDR3aa: CASSPDREGGQPQHF; CDR3nt: TGTGCCAGCAGCCCAGACAGGGAGGGCGGTCAGCCCCAGCATTTT
d_gene: TRBD1; abundance: NA; len: 15; j_gene: TRBJ2-1; v_gene: TRBV3-1/TRBV3-2; CDR3aa: CASSPGQGAGNEQFF; CDR3nt: TGTGCCAGCAGCCCAGGACAGGGGGCTGGAAATGAGCAGTTCTTC
d_gene: TRBD1; abundance: NA; len: 14; j_gene: TRBJ1-2; v_gene: TRBV5-1; CDR3aa: CASSLGTGVEGYTF; CDR3nt: TGCGCCAGCAGCTTGGGAACAGGGGTTGAGGGCTACACCTTC
d_gene: NA; abundance: NA; len: 15; j_gene: TRBJ2-1; v_gene: TRBV19; CDR3aa: CASSIGAERYNEQFF; CDR3nt: TGTGCCAGTAGTATAGGGGCCGAACGTTACAATGAGCAGTTCTTC
d_gene: NA; abundance: NA; len: 13; j_gene: TRBJ2-3; v_gene: TRBV24-1; CDR3aa: CATSDSYTDTQYF; CDR3nt: TGTGCCACCAGTGATTCTTACACAGATACGCAGTATTTT
d_gene: TRBD1; abundance: NA; len: 15; j_gene: TRBJ2-5; v_gene: TRBV19; CDR3aa: CASSIGTGTQETQYF; CDR3nt: TGTGCCAGTAGTATAGGGACAGGGACCCAAGAGACCCAGTACTTC
d_gene: TRBD1; abundance: NA; len: 16; j_gene: TRBJ2-2; v_gene: TRBV18; CDR3aa: CASSQDRGPNTGELFF; CDR3nt: TGTGCCAGCTCACAGGACAGGGGCCCCAACACCGGGGAGCTGTTTTTT
d_gene: NA; abundance: NA; len: 13; j_gene: TRBJ1-1; v_gene: TRBV6-5; CDR3aa: CASRTGMNTEAFF; CDR3nt: TGTGCCAGCAGGACCGGTATGAACACTGAAGCTTTCTTT
d_gene: TRBD1; abundance: few; len: 14; j_gene: TRBJ1-5; v_gene: TRBV10-3; CDR3aa: CAISDRGGGQPQHF; CDR3nt: TGTGCCATCAGCGACAGGGGCGGAGGACAGCCCCAGCATTTT
d_gene: NA; abundance: NA; len: 13; j_gene: TRBJ1-1; v_gene: TRBV28; CDR3aa: CASSDEVNTEAFF; CDR3nt: TGTGCCAGCAGCGATGAGGTGAACACTGAAGCTTTCTTT
d_gene: NA; abundance: NA; len: 14; j_gene: TRBJ1-4; v_gene: TRBV2; CDR3aa: CASARSPLNEKLFF; CDR3nt: TGTGCCAGCGCAAGGTCACCGTTAAATGAAAAACTGTTTTTT
d_gene: NA; abundance: NA; len: 14; j_gene: TRBJ1-3; v_gene: TRBV5-1; CDR3aa: CASSLSPAGNTIYF; CDR3nt: TGCGCCAGCAGCTTGTCACCAGCTGGAAACACCATATATTTT
d_gene: NA; abundance: once; len: 14; j_gene: TRBJ2-2; v_gene: TRBV19; CDR3aa: CASKRRGDTGELFF; CDR3nt: TGTGCCAGTAAACGCAGGGGGGACACCGGGGAGCTGTTTTTT
d_gene: TRBD2; abundance: once; len: 15; j_gene: TRBJ2-7; v_gene: TRBV27; CDR3aa: CASSVTGGRNYEQYF; CDR3nt: TGTGCCAGCAGTGTTACGGGAGGCCGAAATTACGAGCAGTACTTC
d_gene: TRBD2; abundance: NA; len: 15; j_gene: TRBJ2-1; v_gene: TRBV5-1; CDR3aa: CASSTSGSSYNEQFF; CDR3nt: TGCGCCAGCAGCACTAGCGGGAGCTCCTACAATGAGCAGTTCTTC
d_gene: TRBD2; abundance: NA; len: 14; j_gene: TRBJ2-1; v_gene: TRBV5-1; CDR3aa: CASTLGGGEREQFF; CDR3nt: TGCGCCAGCACCCTTGGTGGGGGGGAGCGGGAGCAGTTCTTC
d_gene: TRBD1; abundance: NA; len: 15; j_gene: TRBJ1-6; v_gene: TRBV19; CDR3aa: CASRDRGSYNSPLHF; CDR3nt: TGTGCCAGTAGGGACAGGGGCTCCTATAATTCACCCCTCCACTTT
d_gene: NA; abundance: once; len: 16; j_gene: TRBJ2-2; v_gene: TRBV9; CDR3aa: CASSVAGQPNTGELFF; CDR3nt: TGTGCCAGCAGCGTAGCCGGCCAGCCGAACACCGGGGAGCTGTTTTTT
d_gene: NA; abundance: NA; len: 15; j_gene: TRBJ2-5; v_gene: TRBV6-5; CDR3aa: CASRETTRLAETQYF; CDR3nt: TGTGCCAGCAGAGAGACTACCAGATTAGCGGAGACCCAGTACTTC
d_gene: TRBD1; abundance: once; len: 14; j_gene: TRBJ2-1; v_gene: TRBV15; CDR3aa: CATSRGQGLNKQFF; CDR3nt: TGTGCCACCAGCAGAGGACAGGGCCTAAATAAGCAGTTCTTC
d_gene: NA; abundance: NA; len: 16; j_gene: TRBJ1-5; v_gene: TRBV6-1; CDR3aa: CASSEGWGGKDQPQHF; CDR3nt: TGTGCCAGCAGTGAAGGGTGGGGGGGTAAAGATCAGCCCCAGCATTTT
d_gene: TRBD1; abundance: few; len: 13; j_gene: TRBJ1-1; v_gene: TRBV5-1; CDR3aa: CASSAGTDTEAFF; CDR3nt: TGCGCCAGCAGCGCCGGGACAGACACTGAAGCTTTCTTT
d_gene: TRBD2; abundance: NA; len: 16; j_gene: TRBJ2-2; v_gene: TRBV7-7; CDR3aa: CASSFTSGANTGELFF; CDR3nt: TGTGCTAGCAGCTTTACTAGCGGGGCGAACACCGGGGAGCTGTTTTTT
d_gene: NA; abundance: NA; len: 15; j_gene: TRBJ1-4; v_gene: TRBV18; CDR3aa: CASSPSGSANEKLFF; CDR3nt: TGTGCCAGCTCACCCTCCGGGTCTGCTAATGAAAAACTGTTTTTT
d_gene: NA; abundance: NA; len: 16; j_gene: TRBJ1-3; v_gene: TRBV6-5; CDR3aa: CASSYSASPAGNTIYF; CDR3nt: TGTGCCAGCAGTTACTCGGCCAGCCCGGCGGGAAACACCATATATTTT
d_gene: TRBD1; abundance: NA; len: 15; j_gene: TRBJ2-1; v_gene: TRBV2; CDR3aa: CASRLQGASYNEQFF; CDR3nt: TGTGCCAGCAGATTACAGGGGGCTAGCTACAATGAGCAGTTCTTC
d_gene: TRBD1; abundance: NA; len: 15; j_gene: TRBJ1-2; v_gene: TRBV27; CDR3aa: CASSLKGTVSYGYTF; CDR3nt: TGTGCCAGCAGTCTGAAGGGGACAGTATCCTATGGCTACACCTTC
d_gene: TRBD1; abundance: NA; len: 15; j_gene: TRBJ2-2; v_gene: TRBV30; CDR3aa: CAWNSGQGADGELFF; CDR3nt: TGTGCCTGGAACTCCGGGCAGGGGGCTGACGGGGAGCTGTTTTTT
d_gene: NA; abundance: NA; len: 14; j_gene: TRBJ2-1; v_gene: TRBV6-1; CDR3aa: CASSEPQDMDEQFF; CDR3nt: TGTGCCAGCAGTGAACCACAGGATATGGATGAGCAGTTCTTC
d_gene: NA; abundance: NA; len: 15; j_gene: TRBJ1-2; v_gene: TRBV4-1; CDR3aa: CASSQDPLGPYGYTF; CDR3nt: TGCGCCAGCAGCCAAGACCCCCTAGGGCCCTATGGCTACACCTTC